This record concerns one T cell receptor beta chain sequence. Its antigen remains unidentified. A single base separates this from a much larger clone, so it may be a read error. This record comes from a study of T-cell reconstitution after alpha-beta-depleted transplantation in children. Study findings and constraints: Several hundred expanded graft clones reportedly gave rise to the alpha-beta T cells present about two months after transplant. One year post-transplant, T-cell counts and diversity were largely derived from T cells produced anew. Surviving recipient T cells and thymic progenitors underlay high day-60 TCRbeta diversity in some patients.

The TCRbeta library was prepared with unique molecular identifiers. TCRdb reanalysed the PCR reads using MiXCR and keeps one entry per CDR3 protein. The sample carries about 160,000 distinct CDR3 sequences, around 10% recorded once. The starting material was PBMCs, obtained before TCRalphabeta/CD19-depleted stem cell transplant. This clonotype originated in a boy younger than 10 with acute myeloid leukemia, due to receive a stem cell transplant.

CDR3 DNA sequence: TGTGCCAGCGGCACACCAGGGTTACAGCAGTACTTC. Its protein product is CASGTPGLQQYF. The rearrangement joins TRBV9 to TRBJ2-7; possible D gene TRBD1, 5 bases. V lost 7 bases and J lost 8, with 16 bases in between. This CDR3 has 12 amino acids. In germline, CDR1 is SGDLS, CDR2 YYNGEE.